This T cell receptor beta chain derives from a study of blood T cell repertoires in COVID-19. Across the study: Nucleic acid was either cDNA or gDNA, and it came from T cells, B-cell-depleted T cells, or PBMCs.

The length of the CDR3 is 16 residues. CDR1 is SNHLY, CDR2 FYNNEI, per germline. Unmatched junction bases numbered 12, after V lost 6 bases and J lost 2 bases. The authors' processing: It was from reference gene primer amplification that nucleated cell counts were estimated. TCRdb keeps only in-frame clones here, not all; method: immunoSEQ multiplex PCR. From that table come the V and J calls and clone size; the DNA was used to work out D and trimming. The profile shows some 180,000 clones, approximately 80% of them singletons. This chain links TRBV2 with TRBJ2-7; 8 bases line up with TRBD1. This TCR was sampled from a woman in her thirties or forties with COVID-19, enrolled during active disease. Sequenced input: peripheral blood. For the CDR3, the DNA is TGTGCCAGCAGGACGCAGGGGGACAGGTTGACCTACGAGCAGTACTTC. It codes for CASRTQGDRLTYEQYF.